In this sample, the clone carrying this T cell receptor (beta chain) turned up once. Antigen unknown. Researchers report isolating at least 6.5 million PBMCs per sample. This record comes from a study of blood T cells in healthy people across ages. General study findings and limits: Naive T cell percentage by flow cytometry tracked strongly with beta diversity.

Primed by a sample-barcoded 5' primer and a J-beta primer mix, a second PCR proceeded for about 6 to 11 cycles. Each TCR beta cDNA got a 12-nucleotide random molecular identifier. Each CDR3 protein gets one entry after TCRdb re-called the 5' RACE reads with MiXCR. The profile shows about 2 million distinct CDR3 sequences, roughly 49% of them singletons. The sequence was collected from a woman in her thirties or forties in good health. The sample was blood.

CDR3 amino acids: CASSFGEGRGIGGTQYF. For the CDR3, the DNA is TGTGCCAGCAGCTTCGGGGAGGGCAGGGGCATTGGAGGGACCCAGTACTTC. This chain uses TRBV7-9 with TRBJ2-5, with D possibly TRBD2 on 7 matching bases. The V gene's germline CDR1 is SEHNR and CDR2 FQNEAQ (reference sequence). The CDR3 consists of 17 residues. Trimming left V 3 bases short and J 7 bases short, with 24 bases between.